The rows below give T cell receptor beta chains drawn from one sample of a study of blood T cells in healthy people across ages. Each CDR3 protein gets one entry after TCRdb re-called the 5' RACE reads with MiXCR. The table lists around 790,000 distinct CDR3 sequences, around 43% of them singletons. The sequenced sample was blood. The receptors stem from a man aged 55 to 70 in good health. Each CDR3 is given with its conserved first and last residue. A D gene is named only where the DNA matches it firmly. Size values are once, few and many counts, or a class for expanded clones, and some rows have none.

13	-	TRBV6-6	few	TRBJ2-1	CASSYLGFDEQFF	TGTGCCAGCAGTTACTTGGGATTTGATGAGCAGTTCTTC
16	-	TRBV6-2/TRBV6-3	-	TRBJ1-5	CASSYYRARRNQPQHF	TGTGCCAGCAGTTACTACCGGGCAAGGCGGAATCAGCCCCAGCATTTT
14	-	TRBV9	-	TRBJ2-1	CASSVGGGLGEQFF	TGTGCCAGCAGCGTAGGTGGAGGGCTGGGTGAGCAGTTCTTC
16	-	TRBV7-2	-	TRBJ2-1	CVSSSLLMGGADEQFF	TGTGTCAGCAGCTCCCTCCTCATGGGGGGCGCCGATGAGCAGTTCTTC
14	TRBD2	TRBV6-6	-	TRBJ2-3	CASGKGGLTDTQYF	TGTGCCAGTGGGAAGGGAGGGCTCACAGATACGCAGTATTTT
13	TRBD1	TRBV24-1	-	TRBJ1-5	CASQGGRGQPQHF	TGTGCCAGCCAGGGGGGGAGGGGTCAGCCCCAGCATTTT
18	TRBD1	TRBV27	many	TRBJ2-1	CASTQGQGARWSYNEQFF	TGTGCCAGCACCCAGGGACAGGGGGCCCGGTGGTCCTACAATGAGCAGTTCTTC
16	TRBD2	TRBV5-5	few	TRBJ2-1	CASSSTKGLVYGEQFF	TGTGCCAGCAGCTCCACAAAGGGACTAGTTTACGGTGAGCAGTTCTTC
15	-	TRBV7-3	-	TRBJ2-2	CASSPGEGTYGELFF	TGTGCCAGCAGCCCGGGAGAGGGGACATACGGGGAGCTGTTTTTT
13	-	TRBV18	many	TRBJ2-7	CASSAPRSYEQYF	TGTGCCAGCTCCGCCCCCCGGTCCTACGAGCAGTACTTC
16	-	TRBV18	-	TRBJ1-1	CASSPPVGHRNTEAFF	TGTGCCAGCTCACCACCGGTGGGACACCGGAACACTGAAGCTTTCTTT
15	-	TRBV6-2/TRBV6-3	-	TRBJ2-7	CASNPTGLVGHEQYF	TGTGCCAGCAATCCAACAGGGCTTGTTGGCCACGAGCAGTACTTC
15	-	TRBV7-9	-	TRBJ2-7	CASSLRATQNYEQYF	TGTGCCAGCAGCTTGAGGGCCACCCAAAACTACGAGCAGTACTTC